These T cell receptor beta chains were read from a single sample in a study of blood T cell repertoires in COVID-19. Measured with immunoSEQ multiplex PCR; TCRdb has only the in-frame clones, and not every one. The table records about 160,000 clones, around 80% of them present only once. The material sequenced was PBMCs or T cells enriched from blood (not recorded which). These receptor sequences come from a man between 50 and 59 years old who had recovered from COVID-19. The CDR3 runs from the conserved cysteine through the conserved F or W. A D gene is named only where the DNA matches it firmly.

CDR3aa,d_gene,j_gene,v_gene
CASSVSGTGVYEQYF,TRBD1,TRBJ2-7,TRBV9
CASSLRAGGYNEQFF,TRBD2,TRBJ2-1,TRBV13
CASSLGQGGYSPLHF,TRBD1,TRBJ1-6,TRBV5-4
CASSRGTFEAFF,-,TRBJ1-1,TRBV19
CATSRGQNQPQHF,-,TRBJ1-5,TRBV15
CASSPHRGGYTF,-,TRBJ1-2,TRBV27
CASSQGQLGNQPQHF,-,TRBJ1-5,TRBV3-1/TRBV3-2
CASSVTGTANEKLFF,TRBD1,TRBJ1-4,TRBV9
CASSQVQGAGYGYTF,TRBD1,TRBJ1-2,TRBV14
CATRATGTTYNEQFF,-,TRBJ2-1,TRBV19
CASSAGRGGETQYF,-,TRBJ2-5,TRBV6-6
CATSPRTGVTGELFF,TRBD1,TRBJ2-2,TRBV15
CASSSRTGTAFATNEKLFF,TRBD1,TRBJ1-4,TRBV7-9
CAWSLGQGMQYF,TRBD1,TRBJ2-3,TRBV30
CASSSDFNEQFF,-,TRBJ2-1,TRBV5-4
CASRTTGSYGYTF,-,TRBJ1-2,TRBV19
CASSATGANEKLFF,TRBD1,TRBJ1-4,TRBV2
CASSPGFGSSGNTIYF,-,TRBJ1-3,TRBV18
CASSRRGGNEQFF,TRBD2,TRBJ2-1,TRBV7-2
CASSLPSLTSIEQYF,TRBD2,TRBJ2-3,TRBV7-9
CASSIGTGFYNEQFF,TRBD1,TRBJ2-1,TRBV19
CASSRTGEAFF,TRBD1,TRBJ1-1,TRBV19
CASSIGAGGFYNSPLHF,TRBD1,TRBJ1-6,TRBV19
CASSELTVRDRSPLHF,-,TRBJ1-6,TRBV25-1
CASSLEGGYGYTF,-,TRBJ1-2,TRBV6-5
CASSIGGGTSGFTDTQYF,TRBD2,TRBJ2-3,TRBV19
CASSQRFSYNEQFF,-,TRBJ2-1,TRBV13
CASSVGQGIDSPLHF,-,TRBJ1-6,TRBV9
CASSEGAGVYEQYF,TRBD2,TRBJ2-7,TRBV6-1
CASSQETGRSPLHF,-,TRBJ1-6,TRBV3-1/TRBV3-2
CASSPRDRGTYEQYF,TRBD1,TRBJ2-7,TRBV7-9
CASSQASGLLTDTQYF,-,TRBJ2-3,TRBV4-3
CASSLWDRNSPLHF,TRBD1,TRBJ1-6,TRBV7-9
CSASPSGGNTGELFF,TRBD2,TRBJ2-2,TRBV29-1
CASSGRGETQYF,TRBD2,TRBJ2-5,TRBV2
CASSPGQGDNNSPLHF,-,TRBJ1-6,TRBV21-1
CASSLEGSSYNSPLHF,-,TRBJ1-6,TRBV7-8